This entry lists 11 T cell receptor beta chains sequenced from one sample in a study of T-cell memory formation after mild COVID-19. TCRdb re-analysed the 5' RACE reads in MiXCR, keeping a single row per CDR3 protein. The sample includes fewer than 400,000 distinct CDR3 sequences, approximately 15% seen only once; the top ten take roughly 21%. The sequenced sample was PBMCs or a T cell subset sorted from them (not recorded which). The receptors stem from a man between 18 and 35 years old who had mild COVID-19 (a few samples of this study predate the infection). Cell type and time point are not known.

V and J are TRBV4-1 and TRBJ2-3; 9 nucleotides line up with TRBD1. V was pared by 3 bases and J by 4 bases, with 8 bases of the junction left unmatched. This CDR3 has 16 residues. Germline lookup yields CDR1 MGHRA and CDR2 YSYEKL. The CDR3 DNA reads as TGCGCCAGCAGCCAGGCGCCGGGACAGGGTCCAGATACGCAGTATTTT. As protein: CASSQAPGQGPDTQYF.

The chain carries TRBV20-1 and TRBJ1-6; D unclear. The CDR3 totals 13 residues. CDR1 DFQATT and CDR2 SNEGSKA come from the germline V gene (reference sequence). V was cut by 1 base and J by 4 bases, with 5 bases left in between. The CDR3 is CSARGSYNSPLHF. CDR3 coding DNA: TGCAGTGCTAGAGGAAGTTATAATTCACCCCTCCACTTT.

The chain couples TRBV4-3 to TRBJ2-3; D is unclear. Trimming took off 4 bases at V and 2 bases at J, with 10 bases between the two ends. The CDR3 is 14 amino acids. Germline V lookup: CDR1 LGHNA, CDR2 YSLEER. The chain's CDR3 is CASSLGYPTDTQYF. The CDR3 DNA follows: TGCGCCAGCAGCCTGGGCTATCCCACAGATACGCAGTATTTT.

The V call is TRBV7-9, the J call TRBJ2-5; D gene uncertain. The germline V gene encodes CDR1 SEHNR and CDR2 FQNEAQ (reference sequence). The CDR3 contains 14 residues. Trimming cost V 4 bases and J 4 bases, with 13 bases left between them. CDR3 sequence: CASSSPVGRETQYF. The CDR3 DNA sequence: TGTGCCAGCAGCTCTCCCGTCGGGCGAGAGACCCAGTACTTC.

The chain carries TRBV29-1 and TRBJ1-2; unclear D gene. Trimming shortened V by 7 bases and J by 7 bases, and 10 bases separated the two germline ends. The CDR3 covers 10 residues. Per germline, CDR1 SQVTM and CDR2 ANQGSEA. Here the CDR3 DNA reads TGCAGCGCCAAGGAGAGTGGCTACACCTTC. Protein: CSAKESGYTF.

The CDR3 reads CASSGGVEQYF. DNA of the CDR3: TGTGCCAGCAGTGGGGGGGTCGAGCAGTACTTC. The J gene is TRBJ2-7, the V gene TRBV25-1, with a weak D call TRBD2 (6 bases). In germline, CDR1 is MGHDK, CDR2 SYGVNS. The ends were cut back, 4 bases at V and 6 bases at J, with 7 bases in the middle. The CDR3 loop spans 11 amino acids.

This clonotype was counted only a few times. This rearrangement joins TRBV10-3 to TRBJ2-1; D is perhaps TRBD1 (6 bases). Germline V lookup: CDR1 ENHRY, CDR2 SYGVKD. The CDR3 has 11 amino acids. Between the trimmed V and J ends, which lost 5 bases and 7 bases, there was a span of 6 bases. The CDR3 loop reads CAISQGNEQFF. CDR3 sequence (DNA): TGTGCCATCAGTCAGGGGAATGAGCAGTTCTTC.

This clonotype was counted only a few times. This chain connects TRBV12-3 or TRBV12-4 to TRBJ2-2; weak D call: TRBD2 (5 bases). V was shortened by 6 bases and J by 4 bases, with 12 bases between the two germline ends. The CDR3 has 14 residues. In DNA, the CDR3 is TGTGCCAGCAGCCGAGCCCGGGGCACCGGGGAGCTGTTTTTT. Translating gives CASSRARGTGELFF.

This sequence joins TRBV6-6 and TRBJ1-1, with no clear D. Per the germline V gene, CDR1 is MNHNY and CDR2 is SVGAGI (reference sequence). The CDR3 runs to 13 residues. The germline V and J ends were trimmed by 0 bases and 8 bases, with 10 bases remaining between them. The CDR3 sequence: CASSYSPWSEAFF. The CDR3 nucleotides are TGTGCCAGCAGTTACTCCCCCTGGTCGGAAGCTTTCTTT.

This clonotype was seen a few times. This chain uses TRBV20-1 with TRBJ1-5; D gene uncertain. Germline V gene data show CDR1 as DFQATT and CDR2 as SNEGSKA (reference sequence). This CDR3 spans 20 amino acids. V lost 1 base, J lost 1 base, and 26 bases lay in between. The CDR3 DNA sequence: TGCAGTGCTAGAGGACCCCCGTGGCAGATTCCCGGGAGGAGCAATCAGCCCCAGCATTTT. Translated: CSARGPPWQIPGRSNQPQHF.

CDR3 in amino acids: CASSPGGPGWDEAFF. The CDR3 DNA reads TGTGCCAGCAGCCCTGGGGGCCCAGGGTGGGATGAAGCTTTCTTT. This chain connects TRBV7-2 to TRBJ1-1; the D gene is possibly TRBD1 (6 bases). CDR1 is SGHTA and CDR2 is FQGNSA in the germline V gene. V gave up 5 bases and J gave up 7 bases, with 20 bases separating them. The CDR3 spans 15 residues.